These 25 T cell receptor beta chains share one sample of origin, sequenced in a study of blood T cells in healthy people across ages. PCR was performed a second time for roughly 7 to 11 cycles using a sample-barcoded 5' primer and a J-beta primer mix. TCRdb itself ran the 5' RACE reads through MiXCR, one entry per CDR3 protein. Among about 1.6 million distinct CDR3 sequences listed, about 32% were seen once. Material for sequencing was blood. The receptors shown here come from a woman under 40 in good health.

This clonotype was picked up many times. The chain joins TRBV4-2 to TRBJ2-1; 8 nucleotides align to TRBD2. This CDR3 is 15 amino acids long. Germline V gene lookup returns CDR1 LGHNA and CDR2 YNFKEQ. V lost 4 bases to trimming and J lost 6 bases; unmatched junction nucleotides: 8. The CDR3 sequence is CASSPPPGGSNEQFF. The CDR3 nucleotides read TGTGCCAGCAGCCCCCCACCGGGGGGGTCCAATGAGCAGTTCTTC.

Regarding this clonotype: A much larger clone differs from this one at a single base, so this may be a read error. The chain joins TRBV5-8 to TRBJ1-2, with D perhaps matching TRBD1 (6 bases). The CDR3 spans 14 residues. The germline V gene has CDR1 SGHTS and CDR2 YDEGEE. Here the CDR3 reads CASGLAGANYGYTF. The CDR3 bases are TGTGCCAGCGGCTTGGCGGGGGCGAACTATGGCTACACCTTC.

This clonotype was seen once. The CDR3 nucleotides are TGTGCCAGCAGTAGGGGCTTTGAAGCTTTCTTT. Translation: CASSRGFEAFF. This sequence joins TRBV6-5 and TRBJ1-1; D perhaps matches TRBD1 (5 bases). This CDR3 contains 11 residues. V was trimmed by 5 bases and J by 7 bases, leaving 8 bases between them. Per the germline V gene, CDR1 is MNHEY and CDR2 is SVGAGI.

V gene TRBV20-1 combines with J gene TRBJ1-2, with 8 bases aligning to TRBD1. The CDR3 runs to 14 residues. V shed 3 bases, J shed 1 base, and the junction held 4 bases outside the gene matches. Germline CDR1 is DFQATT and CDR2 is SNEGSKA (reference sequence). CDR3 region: CSASHRGGNYGYTF. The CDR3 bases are TGCAGTGCTAGCCACAGGGGGGGTAACTATGGCTACACCTTC.

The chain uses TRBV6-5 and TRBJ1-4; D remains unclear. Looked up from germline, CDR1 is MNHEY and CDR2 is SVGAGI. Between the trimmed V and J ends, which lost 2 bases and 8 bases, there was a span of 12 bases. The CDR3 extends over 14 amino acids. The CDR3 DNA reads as TGTGCCAGCAGTTACGACCGGAGAGGGGAAAAACTGTTTTTT. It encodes CASSYDRRGEKLFF.

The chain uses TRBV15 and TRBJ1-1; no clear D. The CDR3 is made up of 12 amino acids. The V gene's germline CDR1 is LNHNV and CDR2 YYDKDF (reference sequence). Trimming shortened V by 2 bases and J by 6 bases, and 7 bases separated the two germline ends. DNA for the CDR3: TGTGCCACCAGCAGACAGGAATCTGAAGCTTTCTTT. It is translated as CATSRQESEAFF.

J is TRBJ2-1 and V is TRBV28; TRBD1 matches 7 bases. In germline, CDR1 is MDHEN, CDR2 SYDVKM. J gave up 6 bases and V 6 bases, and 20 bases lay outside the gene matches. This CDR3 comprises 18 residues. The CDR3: CASSYPDRHLLGGNEQFF. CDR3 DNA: TGTGCCAGCAGCTATCCGGACAGGCATCTATTAGGAGGCAATGAGCAGTTCTTC. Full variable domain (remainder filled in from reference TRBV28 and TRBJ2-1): DVKVTQSSRYLVKRTGEKVFLECVQDMDHENMFWYRQDPGLGLRLIYFSYDVKMKEKGDIPEGYSVSREKKERFSLILESASTNQTSMYLCASSYPDRHLLGGNEQFFGPGTRLTVL.

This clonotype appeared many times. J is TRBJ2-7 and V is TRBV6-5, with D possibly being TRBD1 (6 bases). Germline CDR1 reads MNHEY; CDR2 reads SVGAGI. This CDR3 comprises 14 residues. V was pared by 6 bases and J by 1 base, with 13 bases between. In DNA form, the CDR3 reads TGTGCCAGCAGGGACCGGACAGATTCCTACGAGCAGTACTTC. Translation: CASRDRTDSYEQYF.

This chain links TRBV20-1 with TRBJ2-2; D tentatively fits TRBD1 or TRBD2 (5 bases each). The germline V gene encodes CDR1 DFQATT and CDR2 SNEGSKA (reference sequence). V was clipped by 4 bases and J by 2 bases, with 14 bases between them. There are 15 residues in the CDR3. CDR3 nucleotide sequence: TGCAGTGCTAACCCACGGGGCACCAACACCGGGGAGCTGTTTTTT. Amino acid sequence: CSANPRGTNTGELFF.

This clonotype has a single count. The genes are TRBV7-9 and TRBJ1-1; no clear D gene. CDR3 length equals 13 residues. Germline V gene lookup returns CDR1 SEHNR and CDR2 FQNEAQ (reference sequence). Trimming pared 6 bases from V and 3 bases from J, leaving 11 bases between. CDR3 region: CASRPSGYTEAFF. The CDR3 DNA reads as TGTGCCAGCAGGCCTAGCGGGTACACTGAAGCTTTCTTT. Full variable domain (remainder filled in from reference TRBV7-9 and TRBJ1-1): DTGVSQNPRHKITKRGQNVTFRCDPISEHNRLYWYRQTLGQGPEFLTYFQNEAQLEKSRLLSDRFSAERPKGSFSTLEIQRTEQGDSAMYLCASRPSGYTEAFFGQGTRLTVV.

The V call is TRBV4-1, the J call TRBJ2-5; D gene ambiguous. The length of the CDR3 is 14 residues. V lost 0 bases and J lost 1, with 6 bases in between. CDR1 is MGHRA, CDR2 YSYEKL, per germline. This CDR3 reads CASSQDGAQETQYF. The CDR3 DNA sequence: TGCGCCAGCAGCCAAGATGGCGCCCAAGAGACCCAGTACTTC.

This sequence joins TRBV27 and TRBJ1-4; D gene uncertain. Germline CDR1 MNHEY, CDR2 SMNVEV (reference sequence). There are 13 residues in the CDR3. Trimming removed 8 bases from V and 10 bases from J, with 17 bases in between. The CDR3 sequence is CASFSRASGKLFF. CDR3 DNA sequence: TGTGCCAGCTTTTCCCGGGCATCCGGAAAACTGTTTTTT.

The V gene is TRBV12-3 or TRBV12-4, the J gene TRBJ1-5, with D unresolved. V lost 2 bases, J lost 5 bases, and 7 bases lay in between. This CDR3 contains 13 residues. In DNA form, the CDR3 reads TGTGCCAGCAGTTTATCAGTGGATCAGCCCCAGCATTTT. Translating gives CASSLSVDQPQHF.

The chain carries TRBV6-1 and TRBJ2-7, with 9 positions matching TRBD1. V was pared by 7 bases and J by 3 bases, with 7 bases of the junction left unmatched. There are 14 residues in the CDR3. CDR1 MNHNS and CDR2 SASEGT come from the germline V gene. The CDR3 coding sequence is TGTGCCAGCACCGGGACAGGGAAATTCTACGAGCAGTACTTC. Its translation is CASTGTGKFYEQYF.

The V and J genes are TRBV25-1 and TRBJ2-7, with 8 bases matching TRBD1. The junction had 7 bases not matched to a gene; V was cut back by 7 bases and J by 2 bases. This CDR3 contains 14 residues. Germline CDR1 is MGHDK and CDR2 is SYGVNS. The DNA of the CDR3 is TGTGCCAGCACTCCGGACAGGGTGCCCTACGAGCAGTACTTC. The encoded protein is CASTPDRVPYEQYF.

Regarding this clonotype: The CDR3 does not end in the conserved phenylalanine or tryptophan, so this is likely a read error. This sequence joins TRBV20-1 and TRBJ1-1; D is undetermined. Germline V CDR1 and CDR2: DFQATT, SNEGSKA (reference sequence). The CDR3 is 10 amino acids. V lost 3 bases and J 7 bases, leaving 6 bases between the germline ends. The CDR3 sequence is CSASESEAFL. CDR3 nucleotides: TGCAGTGCTAGTGAGAGTGAAGCTTTCTTG.

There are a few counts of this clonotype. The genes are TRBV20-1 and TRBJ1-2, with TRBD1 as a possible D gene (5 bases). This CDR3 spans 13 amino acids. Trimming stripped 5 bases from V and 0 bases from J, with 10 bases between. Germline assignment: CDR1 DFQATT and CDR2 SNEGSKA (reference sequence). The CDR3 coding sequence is TGCAGTGCTGGGGCCTACTCTAACTATGGCTACACCTTC. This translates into CSAGAYSNYGYTF.

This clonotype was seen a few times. CDR3 nucleotides: TGTGCCAGCGGACTCAGGGGACAGGATTACAATGAGCAGTTCTTC. Translated, it gives CASGLRGQDYNEQFF. This sequence joins TRBV6-1 and TRBJ2-1; 8 bases agree with TRBD1. CDR3 length equals 15 residues. The germline V gene encodes CDR1 MNHNS and CDR2 SASEGT. J was trimmed by 4 bases and V by 8 bases; bases with no gene match: 10.

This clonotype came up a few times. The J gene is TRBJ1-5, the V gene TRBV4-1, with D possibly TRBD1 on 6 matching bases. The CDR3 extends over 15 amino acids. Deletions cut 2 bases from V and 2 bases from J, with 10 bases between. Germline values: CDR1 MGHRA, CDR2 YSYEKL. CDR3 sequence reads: CASSQPTGGNQPQHF. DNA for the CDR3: TGCGCCAGCAGCCAACCGACAGGCGGCAATCAGCCCCAGCATTTT.

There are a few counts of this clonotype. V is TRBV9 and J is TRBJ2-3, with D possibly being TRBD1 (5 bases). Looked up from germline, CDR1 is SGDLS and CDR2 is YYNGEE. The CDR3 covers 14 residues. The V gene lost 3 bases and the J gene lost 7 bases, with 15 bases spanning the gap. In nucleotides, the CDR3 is TGTGCCAGCAGCGGGGGCGATCCCCTCCATACGCAGTATTTT. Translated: CASSGGDPLHTQYF.

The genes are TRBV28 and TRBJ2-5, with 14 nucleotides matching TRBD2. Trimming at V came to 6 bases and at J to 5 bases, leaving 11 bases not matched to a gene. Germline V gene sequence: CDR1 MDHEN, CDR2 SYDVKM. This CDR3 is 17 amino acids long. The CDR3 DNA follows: TGTGCCAGCAGACGCCCGGGACTAGCGGGAGTAGGCGAGACCCAGTACTTC. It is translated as CASRRPGLAGVGETQYF.

The CDR3 loop reads CASSLVRDRVNTEAFF. CDR3 in DNA: TGTGCCAGCAGCTTAGTCCGGGACAGGGTGAACACTGAAGCTTTCTTT. The chain has TRBV7-6 and TRBJ1-1; 9 bases match TRBD1. CDR3 size: 16 residues. Germline V gives CDR1 SGHVS, CDR2 FNYEAQ. After removal of 1 base from V and 0 bases from J, the junction contained 3 bases not matched to a gene. Together with reference TRBV7-6 and TRBJ1-1, the CDR3 gives the full variable domain: GAGVSQSPRYKVTKRGQDVALRCDPISGHVSLYWYRQALGQGPEFLTYFNYEAQQDKSGLPNDRFSAERPEGSISTLTIQRTEQRDSAMYRCASSLVRDRVNTEAFFGQGTRLTVV.

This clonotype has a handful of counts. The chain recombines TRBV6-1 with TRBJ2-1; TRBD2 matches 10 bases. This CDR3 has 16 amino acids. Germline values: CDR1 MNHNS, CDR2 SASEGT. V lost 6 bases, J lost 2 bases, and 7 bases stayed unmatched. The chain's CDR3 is CASRSDSGGTYNEQFF. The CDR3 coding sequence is TGTGCCAGCAGAAGTGATAGCGGGGGGACCTACAATGAGCAGTTCTTC.

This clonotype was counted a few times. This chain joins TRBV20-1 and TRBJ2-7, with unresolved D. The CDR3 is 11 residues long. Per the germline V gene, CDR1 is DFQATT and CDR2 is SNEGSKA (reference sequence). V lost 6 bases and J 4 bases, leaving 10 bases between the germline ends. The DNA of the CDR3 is TGCAGTGCCACCACCCATTACGAGCAGTACTTC. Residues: CSATTHYEQYF.

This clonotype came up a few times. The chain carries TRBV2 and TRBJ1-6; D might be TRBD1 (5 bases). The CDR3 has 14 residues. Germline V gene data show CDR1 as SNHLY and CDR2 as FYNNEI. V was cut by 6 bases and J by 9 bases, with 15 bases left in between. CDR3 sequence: CASRAGTESSPLHF. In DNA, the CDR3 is TGTGCCAGCAGGGCCGGGACTGAGAGTTCACCCCTCCACTTT.